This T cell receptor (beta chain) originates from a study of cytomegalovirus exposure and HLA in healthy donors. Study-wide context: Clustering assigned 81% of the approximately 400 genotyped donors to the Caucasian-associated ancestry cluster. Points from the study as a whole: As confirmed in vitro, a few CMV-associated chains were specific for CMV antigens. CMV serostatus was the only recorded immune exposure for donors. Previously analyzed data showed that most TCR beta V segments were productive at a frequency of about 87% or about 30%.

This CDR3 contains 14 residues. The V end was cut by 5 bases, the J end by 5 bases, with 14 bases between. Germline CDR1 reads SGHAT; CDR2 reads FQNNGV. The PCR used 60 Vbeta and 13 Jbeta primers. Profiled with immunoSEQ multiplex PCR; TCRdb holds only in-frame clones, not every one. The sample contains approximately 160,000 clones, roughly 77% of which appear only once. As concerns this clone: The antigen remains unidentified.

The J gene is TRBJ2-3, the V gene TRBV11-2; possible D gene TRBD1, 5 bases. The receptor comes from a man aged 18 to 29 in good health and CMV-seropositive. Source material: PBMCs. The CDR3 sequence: CASSPQGFIDTQYF. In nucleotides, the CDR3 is TGTGCCAGCAGCCCTCAGGGTTTCATAGATACGCAGTATTTT.